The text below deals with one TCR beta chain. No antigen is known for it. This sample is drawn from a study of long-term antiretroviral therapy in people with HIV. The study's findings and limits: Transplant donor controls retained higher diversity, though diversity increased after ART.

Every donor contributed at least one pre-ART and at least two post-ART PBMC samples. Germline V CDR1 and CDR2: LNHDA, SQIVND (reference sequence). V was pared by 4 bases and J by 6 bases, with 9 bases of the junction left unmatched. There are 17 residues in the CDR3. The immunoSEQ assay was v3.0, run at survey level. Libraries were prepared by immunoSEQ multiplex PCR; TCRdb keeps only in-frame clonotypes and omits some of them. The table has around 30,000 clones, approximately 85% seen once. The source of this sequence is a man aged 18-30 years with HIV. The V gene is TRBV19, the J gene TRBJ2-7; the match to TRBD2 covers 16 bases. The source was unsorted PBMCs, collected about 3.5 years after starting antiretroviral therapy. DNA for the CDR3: TGTGCCAGTAGTAAGGGACTAGCGGGGGGGCTAGGTGGCGAGCAGTACTTC. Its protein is CASSKGLAGGLGGEQYF.